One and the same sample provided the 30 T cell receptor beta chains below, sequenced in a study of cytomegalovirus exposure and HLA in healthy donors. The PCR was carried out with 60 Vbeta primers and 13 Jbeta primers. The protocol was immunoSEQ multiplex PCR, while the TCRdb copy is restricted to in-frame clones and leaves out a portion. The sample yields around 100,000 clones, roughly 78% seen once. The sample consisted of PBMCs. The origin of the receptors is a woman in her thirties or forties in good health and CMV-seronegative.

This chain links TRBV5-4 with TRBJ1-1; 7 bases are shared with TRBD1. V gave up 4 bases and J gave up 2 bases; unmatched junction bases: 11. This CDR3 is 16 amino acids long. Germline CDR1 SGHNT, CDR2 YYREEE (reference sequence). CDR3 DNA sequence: TGTGCCAGCAGCCCTACACCGGACAGGTTCAACACTGAAGCTTTCTTT. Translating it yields CASSPTPDRFNTEAFF.

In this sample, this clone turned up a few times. The CDR3 DNA sequence: TGTGCCAGCAGTCGGAGATCCGTCTCTGGAAACACCATATATTTT. It yields the protein CASSRRSVSGNTIYF. The chain uses TRBV6-1 and TRBJ1-3; D not certain. V was shortened by 5 bases and J by 0 bases, with 11 bases between the two germline ends. CDR3 size: 15 residues. Germline-derived CDR1 and CDR2 are MNHNS and SASEGT.

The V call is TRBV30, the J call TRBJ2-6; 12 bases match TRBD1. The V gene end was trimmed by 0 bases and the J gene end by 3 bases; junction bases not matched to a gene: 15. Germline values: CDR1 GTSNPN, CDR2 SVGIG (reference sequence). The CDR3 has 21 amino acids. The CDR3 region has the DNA TGTGCCTGGAGTGTACGGTCTTGGGGGGACAGGGGGCCGGGTGGGGCCAACGTCCTGACTTTC. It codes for CAWSVRSWGDRGPGGANVLTF.

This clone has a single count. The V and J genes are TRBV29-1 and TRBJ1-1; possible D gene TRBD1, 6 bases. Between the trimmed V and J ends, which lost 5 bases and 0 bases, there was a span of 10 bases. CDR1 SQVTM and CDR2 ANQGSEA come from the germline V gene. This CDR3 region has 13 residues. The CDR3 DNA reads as TGCAGCGTTATCAGGGGACTGAACACTGAAGCTTTCTTT. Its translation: CSVIRGLNTEAFF.

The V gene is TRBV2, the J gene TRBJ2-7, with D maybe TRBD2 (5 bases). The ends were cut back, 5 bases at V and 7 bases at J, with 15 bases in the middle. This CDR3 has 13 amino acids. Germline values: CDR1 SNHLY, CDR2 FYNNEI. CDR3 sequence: CASSSAERGEQYF. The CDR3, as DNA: TGTGCCAGCAGTTCGGCCGAACGGGGAGAGCAGTACTTC.

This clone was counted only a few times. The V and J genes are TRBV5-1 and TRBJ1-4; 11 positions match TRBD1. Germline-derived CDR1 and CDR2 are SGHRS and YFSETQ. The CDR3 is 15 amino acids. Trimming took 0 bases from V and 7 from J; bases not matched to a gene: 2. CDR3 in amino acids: CASSLAGTGGEKLFF. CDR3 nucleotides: TGCGCCAGCAGCTTGGCCGGGACAGGGGGTGAAAAACTGTTTTTT.

This CDR3 is CASSSERGTDTQYF. The CDR3 region has the DNA TGTGCCAGCAGTTCTGAGCGGGGAACAGATACGCAGTATTTT. The chain uses TRBV28 and TRBJ2-3; TRBD2 aligns across 7 bases. V lost 4 bases to trimming and J lost 3 bases; unmatched junction nucleotides: 4. The CDR3 has 14 residues. Per germline, CDR1 MDHEN and CDR2 SYDVKM.

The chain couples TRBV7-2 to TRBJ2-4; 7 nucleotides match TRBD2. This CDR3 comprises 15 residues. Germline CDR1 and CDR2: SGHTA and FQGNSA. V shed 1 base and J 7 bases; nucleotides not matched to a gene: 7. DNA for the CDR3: TGTGCCAGCAGCTTAGGGGAGGGGACTGGGAACATTCAGTACTTC. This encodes CASSLGEGTGNIQYF.

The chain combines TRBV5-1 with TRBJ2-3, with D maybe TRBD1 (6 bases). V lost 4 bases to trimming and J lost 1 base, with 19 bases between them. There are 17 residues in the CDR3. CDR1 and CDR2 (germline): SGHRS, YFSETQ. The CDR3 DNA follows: TGCGCCAGCAGCCCGTATGAGGACAGCCCCGGCACAGATACGCAGTATTTT. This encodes CASSPYEDSPGTDTQYF.

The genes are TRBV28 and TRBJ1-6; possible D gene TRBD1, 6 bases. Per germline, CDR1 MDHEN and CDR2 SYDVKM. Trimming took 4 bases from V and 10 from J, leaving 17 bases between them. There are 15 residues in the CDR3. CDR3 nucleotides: TGTGCCAGCAGTTACAGGGTCCTGGGGCGATCACCCCTCCACTTT. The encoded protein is CASSYRVLGRSPLHF.

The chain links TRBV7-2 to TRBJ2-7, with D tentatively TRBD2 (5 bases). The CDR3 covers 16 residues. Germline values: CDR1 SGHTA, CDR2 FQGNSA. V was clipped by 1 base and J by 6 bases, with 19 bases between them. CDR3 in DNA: TGTGCCAGCAGCTTAGTGTCCCCTAGGTCGGCGGGCGAGCAGTACTTC. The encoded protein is CASSLVSPRSAGEQYF. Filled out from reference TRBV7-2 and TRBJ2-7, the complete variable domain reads GAGVSQSPSNKVTEKGKDVELRCDPISGHTALYWYRQSLGQGLEFLIYFQGNSAPDKSGLPSDRFSAERTGGSVSTLTIQRTQQEDSAVYLCASSLVSPRSAGEQYFGPGTRLTVT.

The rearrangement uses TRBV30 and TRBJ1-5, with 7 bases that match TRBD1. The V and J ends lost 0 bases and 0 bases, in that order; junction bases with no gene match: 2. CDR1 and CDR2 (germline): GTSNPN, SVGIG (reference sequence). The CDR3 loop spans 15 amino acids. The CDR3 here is CAWSVGGNSNQPQHF. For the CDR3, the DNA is TGTGCCTGGAGTGTAGGGGGCAATAGCAATCAGCCCCAGCATTTT. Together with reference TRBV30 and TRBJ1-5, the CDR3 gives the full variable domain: SQTIHQWPATLVQPVGSPLSLECTVEGTSNPNLYWYRQAAGRGLQLLFYSVGIGQISSEVPQNLSASRPQDRQFILSSKKLLLSDSGFYLCAWSVGGNSNQPQHFGDGTRLSIL.

This CDR3 is CASIPPGTPLRNEQFF. The CDR3 DNA sequence: TGTGCCAGCATTCCCCCCGGGACTCCCCTTCGCAATGAGCAGTTCTTC. The chain joins TRBV28 to TRBJ2-1; the D gene is possibly TRBD2 (6 bases). CDR1 is MDHEN and CDR2 is SYDVKM in the germline V gene. V was shortened by 7 bases and J by 6 bases, with 22 bases between the two germline ends. The CDR3 spans 16 residues.

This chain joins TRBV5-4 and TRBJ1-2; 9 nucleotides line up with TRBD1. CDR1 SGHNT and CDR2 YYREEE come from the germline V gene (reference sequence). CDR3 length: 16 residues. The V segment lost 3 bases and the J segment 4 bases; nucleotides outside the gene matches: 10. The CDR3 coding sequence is TGTGCCAGCAGCTCAAGTGCCGGGACAGGGTTCTATGGCTACACCTTC. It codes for CASSSSAGTGFYGYTF.

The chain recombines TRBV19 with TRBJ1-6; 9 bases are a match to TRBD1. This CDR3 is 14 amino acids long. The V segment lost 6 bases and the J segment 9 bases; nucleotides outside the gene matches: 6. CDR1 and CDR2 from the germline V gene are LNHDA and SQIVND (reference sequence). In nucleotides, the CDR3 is TGTGCCAGTAGCCTGGGACAGGGTTCTTCACCCCTCCACTTT. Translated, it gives CASSLGQGSSPLHF.

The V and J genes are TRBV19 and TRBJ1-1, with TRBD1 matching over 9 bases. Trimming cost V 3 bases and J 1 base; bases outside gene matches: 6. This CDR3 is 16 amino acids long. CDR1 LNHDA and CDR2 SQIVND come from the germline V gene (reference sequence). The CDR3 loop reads CASSIATGGRNTEAFF. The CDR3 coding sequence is TGTGCCAGTAGTATCGCGACAGGGGGTAGGAACACTGAAGCTTTCTTT. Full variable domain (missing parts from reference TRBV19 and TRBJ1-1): DGGITQSPKYLFRKEGQNVTLSCEQNLNHDAMYWYRQDPGQGLRLIYYSQIVNDFQKGDIAEGYSVSREKKESFPLTVTSAQKNPTAFYLCASSIATGGRNTEAFFGQGTRLTVV.

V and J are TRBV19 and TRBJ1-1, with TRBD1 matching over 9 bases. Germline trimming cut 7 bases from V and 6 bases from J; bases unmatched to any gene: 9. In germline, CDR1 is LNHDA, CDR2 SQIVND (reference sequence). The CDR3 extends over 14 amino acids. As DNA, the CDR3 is TGTGCCAGTAACGACCGGGACAGGGAACCTGAAGCTTTCTTT. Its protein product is CASNDRDREPEAFF.

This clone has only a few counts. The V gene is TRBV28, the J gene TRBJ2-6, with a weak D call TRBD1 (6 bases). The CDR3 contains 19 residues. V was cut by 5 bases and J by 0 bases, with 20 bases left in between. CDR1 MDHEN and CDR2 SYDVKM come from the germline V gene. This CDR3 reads CASSPRPGHRLSGANVLTF. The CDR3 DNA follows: TGTGCCAGCAGTCCGCGACCGGGACACAGACTCTCTGGGGCCAACGTCCTGACTTTC.

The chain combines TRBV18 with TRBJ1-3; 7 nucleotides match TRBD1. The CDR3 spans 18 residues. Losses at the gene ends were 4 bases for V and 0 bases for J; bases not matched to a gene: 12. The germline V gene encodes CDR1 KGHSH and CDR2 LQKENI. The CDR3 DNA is TGTGCCAGCTCACTCCGGGACAGCCTATTCTTCTCTGGAAACACCATATATTTT. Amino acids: CASSLRDSLFFSGNTIYF.

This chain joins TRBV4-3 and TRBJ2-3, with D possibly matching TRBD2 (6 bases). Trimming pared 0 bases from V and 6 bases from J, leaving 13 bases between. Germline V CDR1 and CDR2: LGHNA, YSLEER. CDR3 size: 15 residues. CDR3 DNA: TGCGCCAGCAGCCAAGACAGGACTACTTGGGATACGCAGTATTTT. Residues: CASSQDRTTWDTQYF.

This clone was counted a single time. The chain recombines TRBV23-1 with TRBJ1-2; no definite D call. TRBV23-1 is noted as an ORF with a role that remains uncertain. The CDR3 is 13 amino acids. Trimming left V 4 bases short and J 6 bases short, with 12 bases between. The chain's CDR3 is CASSPPSSDGYTF. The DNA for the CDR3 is TGCGCCAGCAGTCCTCCTTCTTCGGATGGCTACACCTTC.

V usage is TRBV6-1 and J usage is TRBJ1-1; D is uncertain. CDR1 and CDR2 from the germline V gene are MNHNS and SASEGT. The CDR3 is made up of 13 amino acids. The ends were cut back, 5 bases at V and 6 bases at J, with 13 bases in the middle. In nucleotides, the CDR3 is TGTGCCAGCAGTCTCCGGAGTGCCCCTGAAGCTTTCTTT. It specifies CASSLRSAPEAFF.

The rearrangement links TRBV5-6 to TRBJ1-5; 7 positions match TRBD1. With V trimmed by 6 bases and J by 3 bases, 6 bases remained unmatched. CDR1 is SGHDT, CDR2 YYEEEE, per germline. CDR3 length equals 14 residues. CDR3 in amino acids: CASTIGTANQPQHF. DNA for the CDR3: TGTGCCAGCACCATAGGGACAGCCAATCAGCCCCAGCATTTT.

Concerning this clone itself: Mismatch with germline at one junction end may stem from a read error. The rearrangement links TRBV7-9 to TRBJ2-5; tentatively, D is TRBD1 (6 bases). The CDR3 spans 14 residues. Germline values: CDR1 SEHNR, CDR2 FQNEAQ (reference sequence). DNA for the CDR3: TGTTCCAGCAGCGCAGGGGTCCAACAAGAGACCCAGTACTTC. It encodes CSSSAGVQQETQYF.

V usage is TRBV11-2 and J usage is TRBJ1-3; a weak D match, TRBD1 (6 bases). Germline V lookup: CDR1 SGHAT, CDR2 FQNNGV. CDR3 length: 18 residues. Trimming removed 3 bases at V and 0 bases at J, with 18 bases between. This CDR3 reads CASSLRETGPDSGNTIYF. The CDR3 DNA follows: TGTGCCAGCAGCTTGAGGGAGACAGGCCCCGACTCTGGAAACACCATATATTTT.

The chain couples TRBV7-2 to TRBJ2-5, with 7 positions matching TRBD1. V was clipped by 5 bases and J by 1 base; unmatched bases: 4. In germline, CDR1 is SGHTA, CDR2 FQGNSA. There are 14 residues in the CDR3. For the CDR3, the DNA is TGTGCCAGCAGCCGGGACAGTCTCCAAGAGACCCAGTACTTC. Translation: CASSRDSLQETQYF.

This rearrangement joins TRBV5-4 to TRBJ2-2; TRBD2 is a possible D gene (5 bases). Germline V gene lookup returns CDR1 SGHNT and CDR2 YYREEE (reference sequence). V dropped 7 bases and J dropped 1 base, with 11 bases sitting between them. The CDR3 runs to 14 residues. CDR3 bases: TGTGCCAGCGCGGGTGGGGAGAACACCGGGGAGCTGTTTTTT. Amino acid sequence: CASAGGENTGELFF.

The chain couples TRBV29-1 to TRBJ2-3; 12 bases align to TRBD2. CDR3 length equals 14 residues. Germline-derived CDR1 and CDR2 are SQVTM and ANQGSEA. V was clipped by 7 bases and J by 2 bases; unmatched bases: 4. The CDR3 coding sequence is TGCAGCGCGACTAGCGGGGGATCCACAGATACGCAGTATTTT. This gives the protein CSATSGGSTDTQYF.

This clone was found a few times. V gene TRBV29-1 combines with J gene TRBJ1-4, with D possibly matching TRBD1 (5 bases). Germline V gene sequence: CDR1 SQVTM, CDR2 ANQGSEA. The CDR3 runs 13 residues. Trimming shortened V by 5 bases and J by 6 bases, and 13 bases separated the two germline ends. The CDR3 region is CSVFYTGDEKLFF. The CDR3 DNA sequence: TGCAGCGTTTTTTATACAGGAGATGAAAAACTGTTTTTT.

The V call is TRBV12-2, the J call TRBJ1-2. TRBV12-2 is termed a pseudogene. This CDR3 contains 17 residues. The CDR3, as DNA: TGTGCAAGTCGCTTAGAAGGCGGGGCAGGGAGTAACTATGGCTACACCTTC. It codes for CASRLEGGAGSNYGYTF.